This T cell receptor beta chain was sequenced for a study of PD-1 blockade in classical Hodgkin lymphoma. Broader study findings: Similar baseline diversity was found in complete responders and newly diagnosed patients. Before treatment, TCR diversity in newly diagnosed patients was reportedly lower than in healthy donors.

The V gene's germline CDR1 is MNHEY and CDR2 SMNVEV (reference sequence). V gave up 5 bases and J gave up 3 bases, with 14 bases separating them. The CDR3 has 14 residues. Notes on this clone: Its matching antigen is unknown.

Repertoires were generated with immunoSEQ multiplex PCR, while TCRdb's copy carries only in-frame clones and drops some. This sample has 85,000 to 90,000 clones, with 90% found just once. Indicated time point: cycle 4 day 1 (C4D1), after five to seven weeks of nivolumab. Every single patient, without exception, relapsed after autologous stem cell transplantation, and brentuximab vedotin exposure varied. This sequence was found in a human donor with classical Hodgkin lymphoma. The specimen comprised peripheral blood mononuclear cells (PBMCs), sampled before the fourth cycle of nivolumab. The rearrangement links TRBV27 to TRBJ2-7; D possibly matches TRBD1 or TRBD2 (5 bases each). The CDR3 DNA sequence: TGTGCCAGCAGTAGCCACCCGAGGGGCTACGAGCAGTACTTC. Its protein product is CASSSHPRGYEQYF.